This passage covers 19 T cell receptor beta chains from one sample sequenced in a study of cytomegalovirus exposure and HLA in healthy donors. Here immunoSEQ multiplex PCR was the method, and the copy in TCRdb shows in-frame clones only, minus some. This table holds under 150,000 clones, about 88% found once. Source material: PBMCs. The origin of the receptors is a man younger than 35 in good health and CMV-seropositive.

This chain uses TRBV5-1 with TRBJ2-7; the match to TRBD1 covers 7 bases. This CDR3 is 14 amino acids long. Germline loops: CDR1 SGHRS, CDR2 YFSETQ. V shed 1 base and J 5 bases; nucleotides not matched to a gene: 6. As DNA, the CDR3 is TGCGCCAGCAGCTTGAACAGGGGAGCCGACGAGCAGTACTTC. It specifies CASSLNRGADEQYF. Full variable domain (rest looked up from reference TRBV5-1 and TRBJ2-7): KAGVTQTPRYLIKTRGQQVTLSCSPISGHRSVSWYQQTPGQGLQFLFEYFSETQRNKGNFPGRFSGRQFSNSRSEMNVSTLELGDSALYLCASSLNRGADEQYFGPGTRLTVT.

The chain is built from TRBV19 and TRBJ1-1, with TRBD1 matching over 10 bases. CDR3 length equals 14 residues. The V gene's germline CDR1 is LNHDA and CDR2 SQIVND (reference sequence). V dropped 8 bases and J dropped 2; count of bases not matched to a gene: 5. In nucleotides, the CDR3 is TGTGCCAGTTCCCGACAGGGGGCTAACACTGAAGCTTTCTTT. It translates to CASSRQGANTEAFF.

V usage is TRBV18 and J usage is TRBJ2-3; D possibly corresponds to TRBD2 (6 bases). V lost 2 bases to trimming and J lost 0 bases, with 18 bases between them. This CDR3 has 18 residues. The germline CDR1 and CDR2 sequences are KGHSH and LQKENI. The CDR3 is CASSPNLGRDSSTDTQYF. Here the CDR3 DNA reads TGTGCCAGCTCACCAAACCTGGGACGGGACTCTAGCACAGATACGCAGTATTTT.

The chain uses TRBV9 and TRBJ1-3; the match to TRBD1 covers 10 bases. CDR3 length: 18 residues. The V segment lost 0 bases and the J segment 0 bases; nucleotides outside the gene matches: 6. CDR1 and CDR2 from the germline V gene are SGDLS and YYNGEE. The CDR3 loop reads CASSVGQGARSSGNTIYF. DNA for the CDR3: TGTGCCAGCAGCGTAGGACAGGGGGCTCGAAGCTCTGGAAACACCATATATTTT. Looking up the rest from reference TRBV9 and TRBJ1-3 gives the full variable domain: DSGVTQTPKHLITATGQRVTLRCSPRSGDLSVYWYQQSLDQGLQFLIQYYNGEERAKGNILERFSAQQFPDLHSELNLSSLELGDSALYFCASSVGQGARSSGNTIYFGEGSWLTVV.

This chain links TRBV5-1 with TRBJ1-1, with TRBD1 as a possible D gene (5 bases). The CDR3 spans 14 residues. CDR1 is SGHRS and CDR2 is YFSETQ in the germline V gene. Trimming took off 4 bases at V and 1 base at J, with 11 bases between the two ends. As DNA, the CDR3 is TGCGCCAGCAGCGCCGGGACTGCGAACACTGAAGCTTTCTTT. Protein product: CASSAGTANTEAFF.

The V call is TRBV19, the J call TRBJ1-1, with 7 bases lining up with TRBD1. This CDR3 spans 13 amino acids. V shed 6 bases and J 8 bases; nucleotides not matched to a gene: 9. Germline V CDR1 and CDR2: LNHDA, SQIVND (reference sequence). CDR3 nucleotide sequence: TGTGCCAGTAGGGGGGCCGGGACAGTAGAAGCTTTCTTT. Protein product: CASRGAGTVEAFF.

V usage is TRBV29-1 and J usage is TRBJ1-2, with D tentatively TRBD1 (6 bases). The CDR3 sequence is 13 residues long. Germline-derived CDR1 and CDR2 are SQVTM and ANQGSEA. V was cut by 4 bases and J by 4 bases, with 13 bases left in between. CDR3 sequence reads: CSVVSRGRYGYTF. CDR3 bases: TGCAGCGTTGTGTCCAGGGGTCGCTATGGCTACACCTTC.

The CDR3 sequence is CASSAWTVYEQYF. The CDR3 nucleotides are TGTGCCAGCAGTGCCTGGACTGTTTACGAGCAGTACTTC. The chain carries TRBV6-1 and TRBJ2-7, with D perhaps TRBD2 (5 bases). This CDR3 spans 13 amino acids. Trimming took 4 bases from V and 4 from J, leaving 11 bases between them. Germline V gene lookup returns CDR1 MNHNS and CDR2 SASEGT.

V and J are TRBV7-6 and TRBJ2-7; 11 bases align to TRBD1. This CDR3 is 14 amino acids long. Germline CDR1 reads SGHVS; CDR2 reads FNYEAQ. V shed 3 bases, J shed 2 bases, and the junction held 0 bases outside the gene matches. The CDR3 here is CASSLGQGAYEQYF. For the CDR3, the DNA is TGTGCCAGCAGCTTGGGACAGGGGGCCTACGAGCAGTACTTC.

CDR3 in DNA: TGTGCCACCAGCAGGGATACCGGGACTAGCGGGCGTGACAATGAGCAGTTCTTC. Protein: CATSRDTGTSGRDNEQFF. This chain connects TRBV15 to TRBJ2-1, with 12 bases lining up with TRBD2. CDR3 size: 18 residues. Unmatched junction bases numbered 11, after V lost 3 bases and J lost 5 bases. Per germline, CDR1 LNHNV and CDR2 YYDKDF (reference sequence).

This chain uses TRBV5-6 with TRBJ1-1; D perhaps matches TRBD1 (6 bases). Trimming took 4 bases from V and 2 from J, leaving 18 bases between them. The CDR3 is 16 amino acids. Germline loops: CDR1 SGHDT, CDR2 YYEEEE. CDR3 loop: CASSPSRGAGNTEAFF. The CDR3 nucleotides are TGTGCCAGCAGCCCGAGCCGGGGGGCGGGTAACACTGAAGCTTTCTTT.

This chain uses TRBV11-2 with TRBJ2-3, with D possibly being TRBD1 (5 bases). CDR1 is SGHAT, CDR2 FQNNGV, per germline. The CDR3 has 16 amino acids. V was clipped by 1 base and J by 4 bases, with 15 bases between them. This CDR3 is CASSLVRGTHADTQYF. CDR3 DNA sequence: TGTGCCAGCAGCTTAGTTAGGGGAACCCATGCAGATACGCAGTATTTT.

This rearrangement joins TRBV28 to TRBJ2-5; unclear D gene. In germline, CDR1 is MDHEN, CDR2 SYDVKM. CDR3 size: 15 residues. The germline V and J ends were trimmed by 4 bases and 5 bases, with 17 bases remaining between them. For the CDR3, the DNA is TGTGCCAGCAGTTCCGCCCGTATACTAATGGAGACCCAGTACTTC. Protein: CASSSARILMETQYF.

The chain uses TRBV4-2 and TRBJ2-5, with 9 bases matching TRBD1. Per germline, CDR1 LGHNA and CDR2 YNFKEQ. J was trimmed by 3 bases and V by 4 bases; bases with no gene match: 9. CDR3 length: 16 amino acids. The CDR3 sequence is CASSPRLGQGKETQYF. CDR3 nucleotide sequence: TGTGCCAGCAGCCCCCGTCTGGGACAGGGTAAAGAGACCCAGTACTTC.

V and J are TRBV4-1 and TRBJ2-2, with 10 bases matching TRBD2. Germline V gene data show CDR1 as MGHRA and CDR2 as YSYEKL. Germline trimming cut 3 bases from V and 0 bases from J; bases unmatched to any gene: 13. The CDR3 covers 20 residues. CDR3 residues: CASSHGKAGGVLSNTGELFF. CDR3 in DNA: TGCGCCAGCAGCCACGGAAAAGCGGGAGGGGTTCTATCGAACACCGGGGAGCTGTTTTTT.

The chain recombines TRBV6-5 with TRBJ1-2; D perhaps matches TRBD1 (5 bases). Germline loops: CDR1 MNHEY, CDR2 SVGAGI. V was cut by 0 bases and J by 4 bases, with 12 bases left in between. CDR3 length: 15 amino acids. This CDR3 reads CASSYSRGGSYGYTF. The CDR3 DNA is TGTGCCAGCAGTTACTCGCGCGGGGGAAGCTATGGCTACACCTTC.

This sequence joins TRBV5-1 and TRBJ2-3, with 11 bases aligning to TRBD2. Trimming cost V 0 bases and J 3 bases; bases outside gene matches: 3. Germline lookup yields CDR1 SGHRS and CDR2 YFSETQ. The CDR3 has 16 residues. CDR3 amino acids: CASSLAASGGTDTQYF. The DNA for the CDR3 is TGCGCCAGCAGCTTGGCGGCTAGCGGGGGGACAGATACGCAGTATTTT.

The V and J genes are TRBV18 and TRBJ1-2; D is unresolved. CDR3 length: 15 residues. V dropped 5 bases and J dropped 3 bases, with 16 bases sitting between them. Per germline, CDR1 KGHSH and CDR2 LQKENI. The CDR3 DNA follows: TGTGCCAGCTCAACGACAAACGACGGATACTATGGCTACACCTTC. It is translated as CASSTTNDGYYGYTF.

CDR3 sequence: CASTPTWTGNYGYTF. For the CDR3, the DNA is TGTGCCAGCACCCCAACATGGACAGGGAACTATGGCTACACCTTC. The genes are TRBV6-6 and TRBJ1-2; 8 bases are shared with TRBD1. The CDR3 is 15 amino acids. J gave up 2 bases and V 7 bases, and 9 bases lay outside the gene matches. From germline, CDR1 is MNHNY and CDR2 SVGAGI (reference sequence).